Presented here are 20 T cell receptor beta chains from one specimen sequenced in a study of cytotoxic CD8 clonotypes in ibrutinib-treated CLL. Profiling relied on immunoSEQ multiplex PCR, and the TCRdb table lists in-frame clones only, not all of them. There are about 68,000 clones in the sample; about two thirds occur only once, and around 5.8% lies in the top ten. The sequencing here drew on PBMCs, taken after 12 months of ibrutinib treatment. The origin of the receptors is a human donor with chronic lymphocytic leukemia.

The J gene is TRBJ2-7, the V gene TRBV28; D is ambiguous. The germline V gene has CDR1 MDHEN and CDR2 SYDVKM. This CDR3 has 13 residues. Trimming stripped 2 bases from V and 3 bases from J, with 8 bases between. CDR3 DNA sequence: TGTGCCAGCAGTTTAAGAGAGTTCTACGAGCAGTACTTC. It encodes CASSLREFYEQYF.

The V and J genes are TRBV7-2 and TRBJ2-7; D is perhaps TRBD2 (6 bases). CDR3 size: 16 residues. V was cut by 2 bases and J by 3 bases, with 17 bases left in between. From germline, CDR1 is SGHTA and CDR2 FQGNSA. DNA for the CDR3: TGTGCCAGCAGCTTAAAGAACGTCCCGGGGGTCTACGAGCAGTACTTC. Its translation: CASSLKNVPGVYEQYF.

This clone has a handful of counts. The CDR3: CASRDTNGGQETQYF. Here the CDR3 DNA reads TGTGCCAGCAGGGATACAAACGGGGGGCAAGAGACCCAGTACTTC. The chain carries TRBV6-6 and TRBJ2-5; 7 bases align to TRBD2. CDR1 and CDR2 (germline): MNHNY, SVGAGI (reference sequence). After removal of 6 bases from V and 2 bases from J, the junction contained 9 bases not matched to a gene. This CDR3 is 15 amino acids long.

This clone has just one count. V is TRBV6-1 and J is TRBJ1-5; D is possibly TRBD1 (5 bases). Deletions cut 2 bases from V and 3 bases from J, with 8 bases between. This CDR3 comprises 14 residues. Germline-derived CDR1 and CDR2 are MNHNS and SASEGT. The CDR3 region is CASSEPGSNQPQHF. CDR3 nucleotide sequence: TGTGCCAGCAGTGAACCAGGGTCCAATCAGCCCCAGCATTTT.

V gene TRBV4-1 combines with J gene TRBJ2-7, with a possible D match to TRBD2 (5 bases). Germline lookup yields CDR1 MGHRA and CDR2 YSYEKL. This CDR3 region has 16 residues. The V end lost 4 bases, the J end lost 3 bases, and 19 bases lay between the germline ends. The CDR3 is CASSRADPPTYYEQYF. In DNA form, the CDR3 reads TGCGCCAGCAGCCGAGCGGATCCACCCACCTACTACGAGCAGTACTTC.

This clone has a handful of counts. The gene calls are TRBV2 and TRBJ1-2; the match to TRBD1 covers 8 bases. The length of the CDR3 is 13 residues. CDR1 is SNHLY and CDR2 is FYNNEI in the germline V gene. The J segment lost 5 bases and the V segment lost 4 bases, leaving 3 bases of the junction unmatched. The CDR3 loop reads CASSGDRNYGYTF. CDR3 in DNA: TGTGCCAGCAGTGGGGACAGGAATTATGGCTACACCTTC.

The CDR3 DNA is TGTGCCAGCAGTTCCTACCAAACCGCCGACAGTCATAACTATGGCTACACCTTC. This encodes CASSSYQTADSHNYGYTF. The V gene is TRBV27, the J gene TRBJ1-2, with a tentative D call TRBD1 (5 bases). CDR1 and CDR2 from the germline V gene are MNHEY and SMNVEV (reference sequence). CDR3 length: 18 residues. Trimming shortened V by 4 bases and J by 1 base, and 22 bases separated the two germline ends.

The chain uses TRBV7-3 and TRBJ2-2, with D possibly being TRBD1 or TRBD2 (6 bases each). Looked up from germline, CDR1 is SGHTA and CDR2 is FQGTGA. V dropped 0 bases and J dropped 5 bases, with 13 bases sitting between them. The CDR3 length is 16 residues. CDR3 sequence (DNA): TGTGCCAGCAGCTTAACTTCGGGGGCCCGAACCGGGGAGCTGTTTTTT. Translation: CASSLTSGARTGELFF.

This sequence joins TRBV6-1 and TRBJ1-5; D gene ambiguous. Germline CDR1 is MNHNS and CDR2 is SASEGT. The CDR3 totals 14 residues. Between the trimmed V and J ends, which lost 6 bases and 0 bases, there was a span of 9 bases. CDR3 sequence (DNA): TGTGCCAGCAGCCGCGAACATAGCAATCAGCCCCAGCATTTT. Translating gives CASSREHSNQPQHF.

In its sample, this clone was seen many times. The chain employs TRBV19 and TRBJ2-2; D call uncertain. Germline V gene lookup returns CDR1 LNHDA and CDR2 SQIVND (reference sequence). Trimming left V 3 bases short and J 1 base short, with 6 bases between. The CDR3 is 14 residues long. The CDR3 sequence: CASSMAGNTGELFF. Written as DNA, the CDR3 is TGTGCCAGTAGTATGGCAGGGAACACCGGGGAGCTGTTTTTT.

In this sample, this clone turned up once. The V call is TRBV12-5, the J call TRBJ2-5; a possible D gene is TRBD1 (6 bases). From germline, CDR1 is LGHNT and CDR2 FRNRAP. The CDR3 is made up of 14 amino acids. Trimming shortened V by 9 bases and J by 5 bases, and 19 bases separated the two germline ends. The CDR3 nucleotides read TGTGCTAGCGCCATACAGGGTTTGAGGGAGACCCAGTACTTC. Its translation is CASAIQGLRETQYF.

This clone has only a few counts. The CDR3 DNA reads TGTGCCACCAGCAAGGCCAGCTCCTACGAGCAGTACTTC. This gives the protein CATSKASSYEQYF. This chain uses TRBV15 with TRBJ2-7, with no clear D. Trimming cost V 4 bases and J 0 bases, with 7 bases left between them. From germline, CDR1 is LNHNV and CDR2 YYDKDF (reference sequence). The CDR3 is 13 residues long.

The chain uses TRBV9 and TRBJ1-6, with 7 bases that match TRBD1. Germline V gives CDR1 SGDLS, CDR2 YYNGEE. V was pared by 2 bases and J by 5 bases, with 4 bases of the junction left unmatched. This CDR3 has 15 residues. CDR3 residues: CASSVDGTDNSPLHF. DNA for the CDR3: TGTGCCAGCAGCGTGGACGGGACAGATAATTCACCCCTCCACTTT.

J is TRBJ2-3 and V is TRBV7-9, with TRBD1 matching over 8 bases. The V gene end was trimmed by 5 bases and the J gene end by 0 bases; junction bases not matched to a gene: 7. This CDR3 has 16 residues. The germline V gene has CDR1 SEHNR and CDR2 FQNEAQ (reference sequence). The CDR3 bases are TGTGCCAGCAGCCCTCAGGGGGCCCTTAGCACAGATACGCAGTATTTT. Translation: CASSPQGALSTDTQYF. The variable domain in full, with the rest retrieved from reference TRBV7-9 and TRBJ2-3, is DTGVSQNPRHKITKRGQNVTFRCDPISEHNRLYWYRQTLGQGPEFLTYFQNEAQLEKSRLLSDRFSAERPKGSFSTLEIQRTEQGDSAMYLCASSPQGALSTDTQYFGPGTRLTVL.

The CDR3 DNA reads TGTGCCAGCAGTTTAATGTCGGGGGGGAGGACTGAAGCTTTCTTT. It is translated as CASSLMSGGRTEAFF. The V call is TRBV27, the J call TRBJ1-1; D is possibly TRBD1 (5 bases). The CDR3 sequence is 15 residues long. The germline gives CDR1 MNHEY, CDR2 SMNVEV (reference sequence). Trimming pared 2 bases from V and 5 bases from J, leaving 15 bases between.

The chain uses TRBV5-4 and TRBJ2-3; D gene ambiguous. Trimming removed 0 bases from V and 0 bases from J, with 8 bases in between. The CDR3 has 15 amino acids. The V gene's germline CDR1 is SGHNT and CDR2 YYREEE (reference sequence). The CDR3 sequence: CASSLGTISTDTQYF. In DNA, the CDR3 is TGTGCCAGCAGCTTGGGCACCATTAGCACAGATACGCAGTATTTT. Supplemented by reference TRBV5-4 and TRBJ2-3, the full variable domain reads ETGVTQSPTHLIKTRGQQVTLRCSSQSGHNTVSWYQQALGQGPQFIFQYYREEENGRGNFPPRFSGLQFPNYSSELNVNALELDDSALYLCASSLGTISTDTQYFGPGTRLTVL.

The chain has TRBV5-6 and TRBJ1-3; D is ambiguous. V was pared by 0 bases and J by 2 bases, with 18 bases between. Germline lookup yields CDR1 SGHDT and CDR2 YYEEEE. This CDR3 is 18 amino acids long. The CDR3 sequence: CASSLAGIAISPGNTIYF. Written as DNA, the CDR3 is TGTGCCAGCAGCTTGGCCGGTATAGCCATTAGCCCTGGAAACACCATATATTTT. Supplemented by reference TRBV5-6 and TRBJ1-3, the full variable domain reads DAGVTQSPTHLIKTRGQQVTLRCSPKSGHDTVSWYQQALGQGPQFIFQYYEEEERQRGNFPDRFSGHQFPNYSSELNVNALLLGDSALYLCASSLAGIAISPGNTIYFGEGSWLTVV.

This clone was found once. V usage is TRBV6-5 and J usage is TRBJ2-3; the D gene could be TRBD1 or TRBD2 (6 bases each). V gave up 11 bases and J gave up 4 bases, with 13 bases separating them. The germline V gene encodes CDR1 MNHEY and CDR2 SVGAGI. The CDR3 length is 12 residues. CDR3 coding DNA: TGTGCCGTAGGGGGGAGGCCAGATACGCAGTATTTT. It codes for CAVGGRPDTQYF.

The CDR3 sequence is CASSERRNNEQFF. CDR3 DNA sequence: TGCGCCAGCAGTGAGAGGCGGAACAATGAGCAGTTCTTC. The rearrangement uses TRBV10-2 and TRBJ2-1, with unresolved D. V was pared by 2 bases and J by 5 bases, with 7 bases between. CDR1 and CDR2 (germline): WSHSY, SAAADI. CDR3 length equals 13 residues.

There are a few counts of this clone. V and J are TRBV19 and TRBJ1-2; D gene ambiguous. Germline V gives CDR1 LNHDA, CDR2 SQIVND (reference sequence). V was clipped by 3 bases and J by 5 bases, with 10 bases between them. CDR3 length equals 13 residues. The CDR3 DNA follows: TGTGCCAGTAGTATCGAAGGTTTGTATGGCTACACCTTC. Translating it yields CASSIEGLYGYTF.